These T cell receptor beta chains were read from a single sample in a study of T cells in Graves' hyperthyroidism and ophthalmopathy. TCRdb itself ran the multiplex PCR reads through MiXCR, one entry per CDR3 protein. This table holds about 530,000 distinct CDR3 sequences, approximately 17% found once. The sample consisted of blood. Receptor source: a woman aged 18-29 years with Graves' ophthalmopathy. Each CDR3 is given with its conserved first and last residue. Fields, in order: V gene, clone size, J gene, D gene, CDR3 protein, CDR3 DNA. A D gene is named only where the DNA matches it firmly. Only some rows state a clone size, as once, few, many or a class for expanded clones.

V gene: TRBV27
clone size: NA
J gene: TRBJ2-7
D gene: TRBD1
CDR3 protein: CASSLLTLWDSYEQYF
CDR3 DNA: TGTGCCAGCAGTTTATTAACCCTATGGGACAGCTACGAGCAGTACTTC

V gene: TRBV9
clone size: NA
J gene: TRBJ1-3
D gene: NA
CDR3 protein: CASPYPPSRNTIYF
CDR3 DNA: TGTGCCAGCCCGTATCCCCCGAGCCGGAACACCATATATTTT

V gene: TRBV7-9
clone size: few
J gene: TRBJ1-3
D gene: NA
CDR3 protein: CASSLARTSGNTIYF
CDR3 DNA: TGTGCCAGCAGCTTAGCGCGGACGTCTGGAAACACCATATATTTT

V gene: TRBV14
clone size: NA
J gene: TRBJ2-4
D gene: NA
CDR3 protein: CASSQDGTKKNIQYF
CDR3 DNA: TGTGCCAGCAGCCAAGATGGGACAAAAAAAAACATTCAGTACTTC

V gene: TRBV6-2/TRBV6-3
clone size: few
J gene: TRBJ2-3
D gene: NA
CDR3 protein: CASSVLQTLTDTQYF
CDR3 DNA: TGTGCCAGCAGTGTACTCCAGACTCTCACAGATACGCAGTATTTT

V gene: TRBV5-6
clone size: many
J gene: TRBJ2-1
D gene: TRBD2
CDR3 protein: CASSLGLAGNHNEQFF
CDR3 DNA: TGTGCCAGCAGCTTGGGTCTAGCGGGGAACCACAATGAGCAGTTCTTC

V gene: TRBV15
clone size: NA
J gene: TRBJ1-2
D gene: NA
CDR3 protein: CATSRDKGNYGYTF
CDR3 DNA: TGTGCCACCAGCAGAGATAAGGGAAACTATGGCTACACCTTC

V gene: TRBV19
clone size: many
J gene: TRBJ2-2
D gene: TRBD1
CDR3 protein: CASTGQGSGELFF
CDR3 DNA: TGTGCCAGCACGGGACAGGGATCCGGGGAGCTGTTTTTT

V gene: TRBV2
clone size: NA
J gene: TRBJ2-5
D gene: NA
CDR3 protein: CASSGLGFQETQYF
CDR3 DNA: TGTGCCAGCAGTGGGTTAGGATTTCAAGAGACCCAGTACTTC

V gene: TRBV12-3/TRBV12-4
clone size: many
J gene: TRBJ2-7
D gene: NA
CDR3 protein: CASSLGSLAYEQYF
CDR3 DNA: TGTGCCAGCAGTTTAGGAAGCCTCGCCTACGAGCAGTACTTC

V gene: TRBV5-1
clone size: few
J gene: TRBJ1-3
D gene: NA
CDR3 protein: CASSLAQGTGNTIYF
CDR3 DNA: TGCGCCAGCAGCTTGGCCCAAGGAACTGGAAACACCATATATTTT

V gene: TRBV20-1
clone size: few
J gene: TRBJ2-1
D gene: TRBD2
CDR3 protein: CSARWSSGGLEQFF
CDR3 DNA: TGCAGTGCTCGATGGTCTAGCGGGGGGCTTGAGCAGTTCTTC

V gene: TRBV10-3
clone size: few
J gene: TRBJ2-7
D gene: NA
CDR3 protein: CATASISYEQYF
CDR3 DNA: TGTGCCACCGCAAGTATATCCTACGAGCAGTACTTC

V gene: TRBV5-8
clone size: NA
J gene: TRBJ1-1
D gene: NA
CDR3 protein: CASSFRSNTEAFF
CDR3 DNA: TGTGCCAGCAGCTTTAGGTCCAACACTGAAGCTTTCTTT

V gene: TRBV25-1
clone size: few
J gene: TRBJ2-3
D gene: NA
CDR3 protein: CASSDARVADTQYF
CDR3 DNA: TGTGCCAGCAGTGATGCCAGGGTGGCAGATACGCAGTATTTT

V gene: TRBV6-1
clone size: many
J gene: TRBJ1-1
D gene: TRBD1
CDR3 protein: CASRPPTGGDTEAFF
CDR3 DNA: TGTGCCAGCAGACCACCGACAGGGGGGGACACTGAAGCTTTCTTT

V gene: TRBV12-5
clone size: many
J gene: TRBJ2-5
D gene: NA
CDR3 protein: CASGLVPSQYF
CDR3 DNA: TGTGCTAGTGGTTTGGTACCCTCCCAGTACTTC

V gene: TRBV28
clone size: many
J gene: TRBJ1-3
D gene: TRBD1
CDR3 protein: CASSSGGQPGNTIYF
CDR3 DNA: TGTGCCAGCAGTTCAGGGGGCCAGCCTGGAAACACCATATATTTT

V gene: TRBV28
clone size: many
J gene: TRBJ2-1
D gene: NA
CDR3 protein: CASSVTAISYNEQFF
CDR3 DNA: TGTGCCAGCAGTGTGACAGCAATCTCCTACAATGAGCAGTTCTTC

V gene: TRBV4-3
clone size: few
J gene: TRBJ2-3
D gene: TRBD1
CDR3 protein: CASSPINAGTGVVDTQYF
CDR3 DNA: TGCGCCAGCAGCCCCATTAATGCCGGGACAGGGGTCGTAGATACGCAGTATTTT